This T cell receptor (beta chain) was captured in a study of blood T cell repertoires in COVID-19. Study at large: The samples span acute and convalescent COVID-19 from the United States, Italy and Spain. Nucleic acid was either cDNA or gDNA, and it came from T cells, B-cell-depleted T cells, or PBMCs.

Trimming pared 2 bases from V and 7 bases from J, leaving 18 bases between. This CDR3 is 15 amino acids long. Per germline, CDR1 SGHRS and CDR2 YFSETQ. Original methodology: Nucleated cell counts were estimated from reference gene primer amplification. Some clones are missing from TCRdb's copy, which holds only in-frame ones; the method was immunoSEQ multiplex PCR. V, J and clone size are taken as reported in that table, and D and trimming were inferred from the DNA itself. The sample consists of roughly 250,000 clones, about 90% of them appearing once. This rearrangement joins TRBV5-1 to TRBJ1-1; TRBD1 is a possible D gene (6 bases). The sample was peripheral blood. This sequence originates from a woman aged 40 to 55 with acute or convalescent COVID-19. Here the CDR3 reads CASSFDRDIPYEAFF. The CDR3 DNA follows: TGCGCCAGCAGCTTTGACCGGGACATTCCTTATGAAGCTTTCTTT.